Presented here are 28 T cell receptor beta chains from one specimen sequenced in a study of T cell responses to AZD1222 COVID-19 vaccine. Here immunoSEQ multiplex PCR was the method, and the copy in TCRdb shows in-frame clones only, minus some. The sample shows about 96,000 clones, roughly nine tenths of them seen only once. Sequenced material: peripheral blood, taken on day 0 of AZD1222 vaccination. Receptors originate from an adult in good health.

The CDR3 is CASREGGRNTEAFF. For the CDR3, the DNA is TGTGCCAGCAGGGAGGGAGGGCGGAACACTGAAGCTTTCTTT. The chain employs TRBV28 and TRBJ1-1; the D is unclear. The CDR3 spans 14 residues. Trimming removed 6 bases at V and 1 base at J, with 12 bases between. Germline loops: CDR1 MDHEN, CDR2 SYDVKM.

As DNA, the CDR3 is TGCAGCGTTCAACAGGGGGCGGGCGGGGAGCTGTTTTTT. Translating gives CSVQQGAGGELFF. The rearrangement links TRBV29-1 to TRBJ2-2, with 9 bases fitting TRBD1. Germline CDR1 SQVTM, CDR2 ANQGSEA. V shed 5 bases, J shed 7 bases, and the junction held 5 bases outside the gene matches. CDR3 size: 13 residues.

The chain recombines TRBV9 with TRBJ2-2; D uncertain. The CDR3 sequence is 14 residues long. Trimming stripped 4 bases from V and 6 bases from J, with 13 bases between. The germline CDR1 and CDR2 sequences are SGDLS and YYNGEE. The CDR3 DNA reads TGTGCCAGCAGCCCAATAGTACTGGCCGGGGAGCTGTTTTTT. It translates to CASSPIVLAGELFF.

The chain recombines TRBV11-2 with TRBJ1-5, with D possibly matching TRBD1 (6 bases). V lost 3 bases, J lost 4 bases, and 13 bases lay in between. This CDR3 is 15 amino acids long. Looked up from germline, CDR1 is SGHAT and CDR2 is FQNNGV. The CDR3 sequence: CASSFGGAGNQPQHF. Written as DNA, the CDR3 is TGTGCCAGCAGCTTTGGGGGGGCAGGGAATCAGCCCCAGCATTTT.

V gene TRBV14 combines with J gene TRBJ2-4; maybe TRBD1 (6 bases). The V gene's germline CDR1 is SGHDN and CDR2 FVKESK. The CDR3 spans 19 residues. V was pared by 2 bases and J by 7 bases, with 27 bases between. Written as DNA, the CDR3 is TGTGCCAGCAGCCAATTCCCGGACAGTAAATGGGGCCAACGGAACATTCAGTACTTC. As protein: CASSQFPDSKWGQRNIQYF.

The V gene is TRBV3-1 (or the pseudogene TRBV3-2), the J gene TRBJ2-7; 7 nucleotides agree with TRBD2. With 1 base clipped from V and 0 bases from J, the junction kept 9 bases outside the gene matches. The CDR3 totals 17 residues. Per the germline V gene, CDR1 is LGHDT and CDR2 is YNNKEL (reference sequence). CDR3 DNA: TGTGCCAGCAGCCAAGTGATGGTCGGGGACTACTCCTACGAGCAGTACTTC. This gives the protein CASSQVMVGDYSYEQYF.

This chain links TRBV11-3 with TRBJ2-7; D might be TRBD1 or TRBD2, each matching 6 bases. This CDR3 spans 14 amino acids. Trimming cost V 5 bases and J 2 bases, with 13 bases left between them. CDR1 and CDR2 (germline): SGHNT, YENEEA. In nucleotides, the CDR3 is TGTGCCAGCAGCCCCCCGGGGGCCGCCTACGAGCAGTACTTC. Translation gives CASSPPGAAYEQYF.

The chain links TRBV9 to TRBJ2-2; either TRBD1 or TRBD2 may supply D (6 bases each). Germline CDR1 SGDLS, CDR2 YYNGEE. V gave up 1 base and J gave up 2 bases, with 15 bases separating them. The CDR3 extends over 17 amino acids. The DNA for the CDR3 is TGTGCCAGCAGCGTATCCCAATCCGGGGGCAACACCGGGGAGCTGTTTTTT. Amino acids: CASSVSQSGGNTGELFF.

The chain carries TRBV10-3 and TRBJ2-1; perhaps TRBD2 as D (5 bases). Germline values: CDR1 ENHRY, CDR2 SYGVKD. The CDR3 is made up of 13 amino acids. V lost 10 bases, J lost 0 bases, and 10 bases lay in between. The chain's CDR3 is CATRTGSYNEQFF. Here the CDR3 DNA reads TGTGCCACCCGGACTGGCTCCTACAATGAGCAGTTCTTC.

The chain uses TRBV5-5 and TRBJ1-1; D is ambiguous. Trimming cost V 0 bases and J 5 bases, with 14 bases left between them. The germline CDR1 and CDR2 sequences are SGHKS and YYEKEE (reference sequence). The CDR3 spans 15 residues. DNA for the CDR3: TGTGCCAGCAGCTTGGCGGCCTCCGGCGGGACTGAAGCTTTCTTT. It encodes CASSLAASGGTEAFF.

V gene TRBV7-6 combines with J gene TRBJ2-3; D remains ambiguous. V shed 1 base and J shed 5 bases, with 13 bases lying between them. CDR3 length: 15 residues. Per the germline V gene, CDR1 is SGHVS and CDR2 is FNYEAQ. CDR3 loop: CASSLGSAPGDTQYF. CDR3 DNA: TGTGCCAGCAGCTTAGGATCTGCCCCGGGAGATACGCAGTATTTT. The whole variable domain, remainder taken from reference TRBV7-6 and TRBJ2-3, is GAGVSQSPRYKVTKRGQDVALRCDPISGHVSLYWYRQALGQGPEFLTYFNYEAQQDKSGLPNDRFSAERPEGSISTLTIQRTEQRDSAMYRCASSLGSAPGDTQYFGPGTRLTVL.

The CDR3 coding sequence is TGTGCCAGTAGTGTTAGCGGGGGCTCCTACAATGAGCAGTTCTTC. It yields the protein CASSVSGGSYNEQFF. The chain carries TRBV19 and TRBJ2-1, with 9 bases matching TRBD2. There are 15 residues in the CDR3. Germline V gene data show CDR1 as LNHDA and CDR2 as SQIVND (reference sequence). J gave up 0 bases and V 5 bases, and 2 bases lay outside the gene matches.

V gene TRBV6-6 combines with J gene TRBJ2-6; D gene unclear. Trimming cost V 5 bases and J 3 bases, with 8 bases left between them. The CDR3 has 14 residues. Germline CDR1 MNHNY, CDR2 SVGAGI (reference sequence). In DNA, the CDR3 is TGTGCCAGCAGTAAAACAAGTGGGGCCAACGTCCTGACTTTC. It is translated as CASSKTSGANVLTF.

This clone has just one count. This same CDR3 is encoded by further DNA sequences in the sample. This chain connects TRBV5-5 to TRBJ1-4, with D hard to call. V lost 0 bases and J 8 bases, leaving 11 bases between the germline ends. Germline lookup yields CDR1 SGHKS and CDR2 YYEKEE (reference sequence). The CDR3 extends over 14 amino acids. CDR3 in amino acids: CASSLGTGGEKLFF. DNA of the CDR3: TGTGCCAGCAGCTTGGGCACCGGCGGGGAAAAACTGTTTTTT.

This chain joins TRBV6-5 and TRBJ2-5; D possibly corresponds to TRBD2 (7 bases). The CDR3 sequence is 15 residues long. Per germline, CDR1 MNHEY and CDR2 SVGAGI. V gave up 4 bases and J gave up 5 bases, with 17 bases separating them. CDR3 nucleotides: TGTGCCAGCAGTTCGCCCACAGGGAGGGGGGAGACCCAGTACTTC. Protein product: CASSSPTGRGETQYF.

The chain links TRBV6-6 to TRBJ2-7; TRBD2 matches at 7 bases. Germline lookup yields CDR1 MNHNY and CDR2 SVGAGI (reference sequence). Losses at the gene ends were 2 bases for V and 1 base for J; bases not matched to a gene: 5. The CDR3 is made up of 15 amino acids. CDR3 DNA sequence: TGTGCCAGCAGTTACACCTTCGGGGGGTCCTACGAGCAGTACTTC. It codes for CASSYTFGGSYEQYF.

This CDR3 reads CASSPGQGASGRSYNEQFF. The CDR3 DNA is TGCGCCAGCAGTCCGGGACAGGGGGCTAGCGGGAGGTCCTACAATGAGCAGTTCTTC. J is TRBJ2-1 and V is TRBV23-1; maybe TRBD1 (12 bases). TRBV23-1 is assigned to the ORF class and has an uncertain function. CDR3 length equals 19 residues. V dropped 4 bases and J dropped 1 base, with 23 bases sitting between them.

V and J are TRBV7-3 and TRBJ2-3; 9 bases map to TRBD1. Germline assignment: CDR1 SGHTA and CDR2 FQGTGA. The CDR3 has 17 residues. The V gene end was trimmed by 6 bases and the J gene end by 1 base; junction bases not matched to a gene: 11. The CDR3 DNA sequence: TGTGCCAGCAGTCTGGCGTCACAGGGGGCTCGCACAGATACGCAGTATTTT. Its translation is CASSLASQGARTDTQYF.

V is TRBV28 and J is TRBJ1-6, with D possibly TRBD1 on 5 matching bases. Trimming took off 3 bases at V and 5 bases at J, with 14 bases between the two ends. This CDR3 contains 16 residues. The germline gives CDR1 MDHEN, CDR2 SYDVKM. The CDR3 bases are TGTGCCAGCAGTTTCGAGCGAGGACACAATAATTCACCCCTCCACTTT. Translating gives CASSFERGHNNSPLHF.

The chain carries TRBV10-1 and TRBJ2-3; unclear D gene. Per the germline V gene, CDR1 is WNHNN and CDR2 is SYGVQD (reference sequence). V dropped 4 bases and J dropped 0 bases, with 17 bases sitting between them. The CDR3 spans 17 residues. The CDR3 reads CASSVRHQQSSTDTQYF. CDR3 nucleotide sequence: TGCGCCAGCAGTGTCCGACATCAGCAGTCTAGCACAGATACGCAGTATTTT.

This sequence joins TRBV5-4 and TRBJ2-3; D gene unclear. V lost 1 base, J lost 4 bases, and 7 bases lay in between. CDR1 is SGHNT, CDR2 YYREEE, per germline (reference sequence). CDR3 length equals 13 residues. Here the CDR3 reads CASSLSAADTQYF. DNA of the CDR3: TGTGCCAGCAGCTTGTCGGCCGCAGATACGCAGTATTTT.

The gene calls are TRBV15 and TRBJ2-7, with TRBD1 identical over 10 bases. The germline gives CDR1 LNHNV, CDR2 YYDKDF (reference sequence). V shed 4 bases, J shed 3 bases, and the junction held 6 bases outside the gene matches. The CDR3 covers 15 residues. CDR3 in amino acids: CATSTGGTGVYEQYF. The CDR3 DNA is TGTGCCACCAGCACCGGCGGGACAGGGGTCTACGAGCAGTACTTC.

The V call is TRBV6-2 or TRBV6-3, the J call TRBJ2-7; maybe TRBD2 (5 bases). Germline V gene sequence: CDR1 MNHEY, CDR2 SVGEGT. The length of the CDR3 is 14 residues. Trimming took 4 bases from V and 5 from J, leaving 15 bases between them. The CDR3 nucleotides read TGTGCCAGCAGTTCGGCTAGCAGGTGGAACGAGCAGTACTTC. Translated, it gives CASSSASRWNEQYF.

The chain combines TRBV7-3 with TRBJ2-3, with 7 positions matching TRBD2. The germline V gene has CDR1 SGHTA and CDR2 FQGTGA. Unmatched junction bases numbered 4, after V lost 2 bases and J lost 5 bases. The CDR3 sequence is 14 residues long. CDR3 amino acids: CASSLSGGGDTQYF. CDR3 nucleotide sequence: TGTGCCAGCAGCTTATCGGGAGGCGGAGATACGCAGTATTTT.

The chain couples TRBV6-5 to TRBJ1-5; D call uncertain. The V end was cut by 4 bases, the J end by 7 bases, with 11 bases between. Germline V gives CDR1 MNHEY, CDR2 SVGAGI. CDR3 length: 13 amino acids. CDR3 residues: CASSLGARQPQHF. In DNA form, the CDR3 reads TGTGCCAGCAGTTTGGGTGCCCGGCAGCCCCAGCATTTT.

J is TRBJ2-7 and V is TRBV9; weak D call: TRBD2 (7 bases). Germline values: CDR1 SGDLS, CDR2 YYNGEE. The ends were cut back, 4 bases at V and 3 bases at J, with 14 bases in the middle. This CDR3 is built from 14 residues. The CDR3 nucleotides read TGTGCCAGCAGCTCGGGGGGCGAGGGCTACGAGCAGTACTTC. It translates to CASSSGGEGYEQYF.

J is TRBJ2-3 and V is TRBV2; D not resolved. CDR3 length: 12 amino acids. CDR1 SNHLY and CDR2 FYNNEI come from the germline V gene. V was cut by 8 bases and J by 2 bases, with 8 bases left in between. CDR3 in DNA: TGTGCCAGCGGTTACTACACAGATACGCAGTATTTT. Its translation: CASGYYTDTQYF.

The rearrangement links TRBV4-1 to TRBJ2-2, with D perhaps TRBD1 (6 bases). The germline V and J ends were trimmed by 0 bases and 1 base, with 9 bases remaining between them. This CDR3 is built from 16 residues. Germline V gene sequence: CDR1 MGHRA, CDR2 YSYEKL. The CDR3 DNA is TGCGCCAGCAGCCAAGAGGGGACAAGGAACACCGGGGAGCTGTTTTTT. Protein product: CASSQEGTRNTGELFF.